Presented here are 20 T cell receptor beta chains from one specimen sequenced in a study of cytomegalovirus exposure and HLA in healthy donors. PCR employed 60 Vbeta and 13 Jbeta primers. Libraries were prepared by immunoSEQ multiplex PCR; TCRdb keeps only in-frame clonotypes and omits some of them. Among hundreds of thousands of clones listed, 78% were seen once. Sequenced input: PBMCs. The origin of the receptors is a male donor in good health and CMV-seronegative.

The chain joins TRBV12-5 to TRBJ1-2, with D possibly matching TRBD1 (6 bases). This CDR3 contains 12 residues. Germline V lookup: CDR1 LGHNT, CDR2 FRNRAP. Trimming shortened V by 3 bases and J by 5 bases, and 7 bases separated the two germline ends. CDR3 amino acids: CASGFTGYGYTF. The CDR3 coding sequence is TGTGCTAGTGGTTTCACAGGGTATGGCTACACCTTC. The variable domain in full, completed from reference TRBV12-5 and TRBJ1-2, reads DARVTQTPRHKVTEMGQEVTMRCQPILGHNTVFWYRQTMMQGLELLAYFRNRAPLDDSGMPKDRFSAEMPDATLATLKIQPSEPRDSAVYFCASGFTGYGYTFGSGTRLTVV.

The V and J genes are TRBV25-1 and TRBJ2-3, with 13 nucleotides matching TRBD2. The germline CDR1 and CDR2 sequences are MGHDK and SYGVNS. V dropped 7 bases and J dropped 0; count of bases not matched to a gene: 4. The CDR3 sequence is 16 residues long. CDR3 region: CASKGGLAGSTDTQYF. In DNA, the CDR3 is TGTGCCAGCAAAGGGGGACTAGCGGGAAGCACAGATACGCAGTATTTT. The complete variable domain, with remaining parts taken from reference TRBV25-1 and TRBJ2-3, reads EADIYQTPRYLVIGTGKKITLECSQTMGHDKMYWYQQDPGMELHLIHYSYGVNSTEKGDLSSESTVSRIRTEHFPLTLESARPSHTSQYLCASKGGLAGSTDTQYFGPGTRLTVL.

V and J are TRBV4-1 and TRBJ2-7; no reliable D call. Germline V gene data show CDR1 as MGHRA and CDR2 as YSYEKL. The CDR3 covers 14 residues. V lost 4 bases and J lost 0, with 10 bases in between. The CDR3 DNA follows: TGCGCCAGCAGCCTCCTCAGTGACTCCTACGAGCAGTACTTC. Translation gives CASSLLSDSYEQYF.

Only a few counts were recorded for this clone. Here the CDR3 reads CASSLIQVGTEAFF. The CDR3 DNA sequence: TGTGCCAGCAGCTTGATCCAGGTGGGCACTGAAGCTTTCTTT. V usage is TRBV5-6 and J usage is TRBJ1-1; unclear D gene. The germline V and J ends were trimmed by 1 base and 4 bases, with 11 bases remaining between them. Per the germline V gene, CDR1 is SGHDT and CDR2 is YYEEEE. This CDR3 region has 14 residues. Supplemented by reference TRBV5-6 and TRBJ1-1, the full variable domain reads DAGVTQSPTHLIKTRGQQVTLRCSPKSGHDTVSWYQQALGQGPQFIFQYYEEEERQRGNFPDRFSGHQFPNYSSELNVNALLLGDSALYLCASSLIQVGTEAFFGQGTRLTVV.

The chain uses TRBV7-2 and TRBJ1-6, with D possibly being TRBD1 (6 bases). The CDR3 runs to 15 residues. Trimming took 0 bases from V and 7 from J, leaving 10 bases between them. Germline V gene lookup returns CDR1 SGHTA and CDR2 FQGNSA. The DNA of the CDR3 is TGTGCCAGCAGCTTAGCGCTACAGGGAAATTCACCCCTCCACTTT. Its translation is CASSLALQGNSPLHF.

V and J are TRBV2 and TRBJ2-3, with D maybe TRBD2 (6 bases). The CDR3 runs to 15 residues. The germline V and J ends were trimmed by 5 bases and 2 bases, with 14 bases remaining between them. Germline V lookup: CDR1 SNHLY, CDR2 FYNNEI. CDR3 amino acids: CASSRASVNTDTQYF. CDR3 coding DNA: TGTGCCAGCAGTCGGGCTAGCGTCAACACAGATACGCAGTATTTT. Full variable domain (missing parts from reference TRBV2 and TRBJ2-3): EPEVTQTPSHQVTQMGQEVILRCVPISNHLYFYWYRQILGQKVEFLVSFYNNEISEKSEIFDDQFSVERPDGSNFTLKIRSTKLEDSAMYFCASSRASVNTDTQYFGPGTRLTVL.

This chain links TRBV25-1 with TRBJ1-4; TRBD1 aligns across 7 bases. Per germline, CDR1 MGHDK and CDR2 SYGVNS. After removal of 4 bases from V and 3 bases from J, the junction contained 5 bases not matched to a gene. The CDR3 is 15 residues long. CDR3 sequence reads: CASSGRQGANEKLFF. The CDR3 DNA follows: TGTGCCAGCAGTGGGCGACAGGGAGCTAATGAAAAACTGTTTTTT.

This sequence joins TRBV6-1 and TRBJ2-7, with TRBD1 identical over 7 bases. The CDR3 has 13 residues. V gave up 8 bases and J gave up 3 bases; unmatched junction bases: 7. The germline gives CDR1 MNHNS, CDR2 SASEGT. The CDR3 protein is CASGPGQSYEQYF. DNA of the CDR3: TGTGCCAGCGGCCCGGGACAGAGCTACGAGCAGTACTTC.

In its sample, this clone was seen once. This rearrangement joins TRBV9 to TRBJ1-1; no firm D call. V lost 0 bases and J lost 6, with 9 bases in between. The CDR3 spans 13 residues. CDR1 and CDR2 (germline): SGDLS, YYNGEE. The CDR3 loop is CASSVEGVAEAFF. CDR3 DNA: TGTGCCAGCAGCGTAGAGGGAGTCGCTGAAGCTTTCTTT.

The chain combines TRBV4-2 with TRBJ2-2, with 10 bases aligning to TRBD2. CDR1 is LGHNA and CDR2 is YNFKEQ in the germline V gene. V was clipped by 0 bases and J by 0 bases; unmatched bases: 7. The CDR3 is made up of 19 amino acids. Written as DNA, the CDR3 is TGTGCCAGCAGCCAAGAGGTCCTAGCGGGAGCGTCGAACACCGGGGAGCTGTTTTTT. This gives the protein CASSQEVLAGASNTGELFF.

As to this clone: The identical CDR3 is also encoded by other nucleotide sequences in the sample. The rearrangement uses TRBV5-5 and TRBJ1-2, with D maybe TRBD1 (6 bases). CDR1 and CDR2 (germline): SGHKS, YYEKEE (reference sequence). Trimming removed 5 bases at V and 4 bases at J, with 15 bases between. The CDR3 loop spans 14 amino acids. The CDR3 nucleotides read TGTGCCAGCAGTCCGGACAGCGGGGGCTATGGCTACACCTTC. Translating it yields CASSPDSGGYGYTF.

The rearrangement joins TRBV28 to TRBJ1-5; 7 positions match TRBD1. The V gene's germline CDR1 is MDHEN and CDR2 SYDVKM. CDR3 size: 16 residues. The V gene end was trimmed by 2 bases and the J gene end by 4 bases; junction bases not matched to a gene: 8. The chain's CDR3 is CASSLGSGGGNQPQHF. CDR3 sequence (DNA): TGTGCCAGCAGTTTAGGGTCAGGGGGAGGTAATCAGCCCCAGCATTTT.

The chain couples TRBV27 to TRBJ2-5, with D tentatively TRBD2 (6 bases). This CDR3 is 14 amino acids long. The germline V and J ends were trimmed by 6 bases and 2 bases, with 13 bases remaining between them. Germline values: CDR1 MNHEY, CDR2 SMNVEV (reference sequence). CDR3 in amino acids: CASSRLDRQETQYF. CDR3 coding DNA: TGTGCCAGCAGCAGACTAGACAGACAAGAGACCCAGTACTTC.

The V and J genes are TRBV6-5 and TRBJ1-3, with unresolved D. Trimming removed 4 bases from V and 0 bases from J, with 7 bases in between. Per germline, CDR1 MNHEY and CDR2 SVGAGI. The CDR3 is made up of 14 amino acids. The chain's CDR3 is CASSSTASGNTIYF. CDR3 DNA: TGTGCCAGCAGTTCTACAGCCTCTGGAAACACCATATATTTT.

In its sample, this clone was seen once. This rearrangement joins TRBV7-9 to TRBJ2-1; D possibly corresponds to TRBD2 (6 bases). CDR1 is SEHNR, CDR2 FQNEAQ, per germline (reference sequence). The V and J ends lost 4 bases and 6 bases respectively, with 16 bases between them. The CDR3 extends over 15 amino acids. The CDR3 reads CASSSLSASVNEQFF. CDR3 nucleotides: TGTGCCAGCAGCTCCCTTTCCGCTAGCGTCAATGAGCAGTTCTTC.

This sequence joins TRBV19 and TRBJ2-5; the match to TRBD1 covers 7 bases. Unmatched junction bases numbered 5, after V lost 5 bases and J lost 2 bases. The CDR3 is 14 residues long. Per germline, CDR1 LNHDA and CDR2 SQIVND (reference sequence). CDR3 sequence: CASSWDRVQETQYF. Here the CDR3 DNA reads TGTGCCAGTAGTTGGGACAGAGTACAAGAGACCCAGTACTTC.

For the CDR3, the DNA is TGTGCCTGGAGTGCCAGGGGGAGCGGCTCCTACGAGCAGTACTTC. Amino acids: CAWSARGSGSYEQYF. The chain is built from TRBV30 and TRBJ2-7; 7 bases align to TRBD1. The CDR3 consists of 15 residues. Germline loops: CDR1 GTSNPN, CDR2 SVGIG (reference sequence). The J segment lost 0 bases and the V segment lost 1 base, leaving 6 bases of the junction unmatched.

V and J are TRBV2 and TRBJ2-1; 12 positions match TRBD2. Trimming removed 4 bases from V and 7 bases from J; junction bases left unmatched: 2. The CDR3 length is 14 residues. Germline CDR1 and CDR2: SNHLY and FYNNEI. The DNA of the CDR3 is TGTGCCAGCAGTGTCGGACTAGCGGGAAATGAGCAGTTCTTC. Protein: CASSVGLAGNEQFF.

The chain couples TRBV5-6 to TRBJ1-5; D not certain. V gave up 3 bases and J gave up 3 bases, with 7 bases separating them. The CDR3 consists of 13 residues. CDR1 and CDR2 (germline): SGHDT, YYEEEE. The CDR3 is CASSSYSNQPQHF. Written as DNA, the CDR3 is TGTGCCAGCAGCTCTTATTCCAATCAGCCCCAGCATTTT.

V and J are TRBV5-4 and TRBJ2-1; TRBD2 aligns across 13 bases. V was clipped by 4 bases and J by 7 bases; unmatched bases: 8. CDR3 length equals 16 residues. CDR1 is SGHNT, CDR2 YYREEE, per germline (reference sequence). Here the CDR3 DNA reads TGTGCCAGCAGCCCCAGGACTAGCGGGAGTTGGAATGAGCAGTTCTTC. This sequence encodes CASSPRTSGSWNEQFF.